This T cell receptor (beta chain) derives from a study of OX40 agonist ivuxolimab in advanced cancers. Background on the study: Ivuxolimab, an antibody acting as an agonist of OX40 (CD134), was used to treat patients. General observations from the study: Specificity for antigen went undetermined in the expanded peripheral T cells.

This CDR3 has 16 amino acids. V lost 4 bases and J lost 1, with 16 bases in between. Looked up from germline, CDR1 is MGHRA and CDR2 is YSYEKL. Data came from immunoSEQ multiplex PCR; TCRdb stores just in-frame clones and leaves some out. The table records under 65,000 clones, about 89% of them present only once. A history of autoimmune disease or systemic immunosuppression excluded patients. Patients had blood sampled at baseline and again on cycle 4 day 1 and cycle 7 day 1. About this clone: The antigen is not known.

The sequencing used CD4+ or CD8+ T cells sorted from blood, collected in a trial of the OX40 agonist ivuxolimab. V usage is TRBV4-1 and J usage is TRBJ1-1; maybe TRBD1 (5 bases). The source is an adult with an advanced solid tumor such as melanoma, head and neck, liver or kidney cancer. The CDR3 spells CASSPRDFGRNTEAFF. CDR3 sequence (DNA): TGCGCCAGCAGCCCGAGGGACTTCGGGAGGAACACTGAAGCTTTCTTT.